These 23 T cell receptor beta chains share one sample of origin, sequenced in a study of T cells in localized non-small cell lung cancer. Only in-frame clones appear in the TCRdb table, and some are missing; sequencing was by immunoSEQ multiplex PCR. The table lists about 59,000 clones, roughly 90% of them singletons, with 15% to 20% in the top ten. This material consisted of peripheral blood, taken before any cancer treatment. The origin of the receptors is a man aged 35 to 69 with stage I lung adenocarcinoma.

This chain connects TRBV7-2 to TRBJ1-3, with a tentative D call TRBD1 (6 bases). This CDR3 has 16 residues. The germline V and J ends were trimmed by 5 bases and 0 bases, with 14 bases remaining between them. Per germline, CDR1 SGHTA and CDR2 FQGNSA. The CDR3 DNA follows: TGTGCCAGCAGCATCCGCTCAGGGGTCTCTGGAAACACCATATATTTT. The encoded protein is CASSIRSGVSGNTIYF.

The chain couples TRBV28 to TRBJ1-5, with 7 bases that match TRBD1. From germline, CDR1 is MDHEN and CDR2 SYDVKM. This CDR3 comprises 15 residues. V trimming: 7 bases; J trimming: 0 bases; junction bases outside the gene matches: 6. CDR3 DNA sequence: TGTGCCAGCAACAACAGGGGAGTTAGCAATCAGCCCCAGCATTTT. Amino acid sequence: CASNNRGVSNQPQHF.

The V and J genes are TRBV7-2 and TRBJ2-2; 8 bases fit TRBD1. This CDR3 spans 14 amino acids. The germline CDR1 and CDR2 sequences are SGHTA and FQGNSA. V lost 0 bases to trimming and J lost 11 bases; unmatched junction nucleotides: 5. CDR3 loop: CASSLATGGYELFF. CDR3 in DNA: TGTGCCAGCAGCTTAGCAACAGGGGGATACGAGCTGTTTTTT.

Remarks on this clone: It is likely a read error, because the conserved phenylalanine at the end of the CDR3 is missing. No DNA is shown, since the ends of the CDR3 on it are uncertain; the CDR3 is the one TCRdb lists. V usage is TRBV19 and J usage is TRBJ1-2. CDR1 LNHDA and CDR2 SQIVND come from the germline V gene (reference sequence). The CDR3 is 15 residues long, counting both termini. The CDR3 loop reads CASSTWETNRKTYGY.

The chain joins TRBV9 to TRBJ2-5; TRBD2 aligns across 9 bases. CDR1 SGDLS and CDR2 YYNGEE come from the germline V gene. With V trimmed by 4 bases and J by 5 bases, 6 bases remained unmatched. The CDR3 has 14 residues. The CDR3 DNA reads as TGTGCCAGCAGCCCGGGAAGCGGGAGGGAGACCCAGTACTTC. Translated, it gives CASSPGSGRETQYF. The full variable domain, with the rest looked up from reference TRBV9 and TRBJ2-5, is DSGVTQTPKHLITATGQRVTLRCSPRSGDLSVYWYQQSLDQGLQFLIQYYNGEERAKGNILERFSAQQFPDLHSELNLSSLELGDSALYFCASSPGSGRETQYFGPGTRLLVL.

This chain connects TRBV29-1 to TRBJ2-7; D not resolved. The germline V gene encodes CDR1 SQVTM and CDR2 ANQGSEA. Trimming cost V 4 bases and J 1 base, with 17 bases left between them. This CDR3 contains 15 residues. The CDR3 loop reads CSVVLSVSPSYEQYF. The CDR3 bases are TGCAGCGTTGTCTTGTCGGTTTCGCCATCCTACGAGCAGTACTTC.

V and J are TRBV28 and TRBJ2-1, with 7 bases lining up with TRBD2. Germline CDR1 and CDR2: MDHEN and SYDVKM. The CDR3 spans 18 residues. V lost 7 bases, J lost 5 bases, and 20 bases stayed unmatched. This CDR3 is CASNSPPRGRETDNEQFF. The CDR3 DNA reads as TGTGCCAGCAACTCCCCCCCGAGAGGGCGGGAGACGGACAATGAGCAGTTCTTC.

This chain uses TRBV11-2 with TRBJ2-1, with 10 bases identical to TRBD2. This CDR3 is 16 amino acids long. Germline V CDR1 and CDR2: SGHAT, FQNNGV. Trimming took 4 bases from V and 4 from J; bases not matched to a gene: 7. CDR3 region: CASSSQASGSYNEQFF. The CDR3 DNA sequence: TGTGCCAGCAGCTCCCAGGCTAGCGGGAGTTACAATGAGCAGTTCTTC.

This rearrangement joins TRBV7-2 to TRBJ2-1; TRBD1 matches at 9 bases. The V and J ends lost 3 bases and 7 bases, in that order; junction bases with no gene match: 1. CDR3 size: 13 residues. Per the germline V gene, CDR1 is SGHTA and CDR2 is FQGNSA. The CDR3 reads CASSLGQGNEQFF. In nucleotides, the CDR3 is TGTGCCAGCAGCTTGGGACAGGGTAATGAGCAGTTCTTC.

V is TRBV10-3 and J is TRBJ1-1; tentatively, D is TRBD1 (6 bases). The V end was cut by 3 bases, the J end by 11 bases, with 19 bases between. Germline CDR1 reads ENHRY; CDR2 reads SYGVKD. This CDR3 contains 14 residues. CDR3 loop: CAISERGGRMGAFF. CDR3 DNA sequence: TGTGCCATCAGTGAAAGGGGGGGGCGGATGGGCGCTTTCTTT.

CDR3 nucleotide sequence: TGTGCCAGCAGCTTAAGCACAGCGTCCAATGAGCAGTTCTTC. Protein: CASSLSTASNEQFF. V gene TRBV7-3 combines with J gene TRBJ2-1; D remains ambiguous. Germline-derived CDR1 and CDR2 are SGHTA and FQGTGA. V was clipped by 1 base and J by 6 bases, with 10 bases between them. The CDR3 spans 14 residues.

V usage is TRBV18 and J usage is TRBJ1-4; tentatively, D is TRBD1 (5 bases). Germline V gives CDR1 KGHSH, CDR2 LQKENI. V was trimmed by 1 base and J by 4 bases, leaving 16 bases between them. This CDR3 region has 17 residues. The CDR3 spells CASSPRAQTARNEKLFF. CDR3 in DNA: TGTGCCAGCTCACCACGAGCACAGACAGCACGTAATGAAAAACTGTTTTTT.

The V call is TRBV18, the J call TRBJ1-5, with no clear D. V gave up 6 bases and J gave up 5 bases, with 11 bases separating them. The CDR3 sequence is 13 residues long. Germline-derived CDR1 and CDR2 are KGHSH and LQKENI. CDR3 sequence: CASSTGSHQPQHF. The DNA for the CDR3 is TGTGCCAGCTCGACGGGAAGCCATCAGCCCCAGCATTTT.

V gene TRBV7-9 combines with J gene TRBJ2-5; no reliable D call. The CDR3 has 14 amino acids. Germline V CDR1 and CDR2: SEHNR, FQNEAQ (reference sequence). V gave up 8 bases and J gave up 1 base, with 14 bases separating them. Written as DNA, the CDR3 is TGTGCCAGCGCGAACGAGGCGGTCCAAGAGACCCAGTACTTC. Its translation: CASANEAVQETQYF. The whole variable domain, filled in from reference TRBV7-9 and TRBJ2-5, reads DTGVSQNPRHKITKRGQNVTFRCDPISEHNRLYWYRQTLGQGPEFLTYFQNEAQLEKSRLLSDRFSAERPKGSFSTLEIQRTEQGDSAMYLCASANEAVQETQYFGPGTRLLVL.

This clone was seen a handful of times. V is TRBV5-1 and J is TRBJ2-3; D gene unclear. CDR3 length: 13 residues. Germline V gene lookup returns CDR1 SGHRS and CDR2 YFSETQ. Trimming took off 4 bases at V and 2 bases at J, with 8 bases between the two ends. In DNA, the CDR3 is TGCGCCAGCAGCCGAACCTACACAGATACGCAGTATTTT. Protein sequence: CASSRTYTDTQYF.

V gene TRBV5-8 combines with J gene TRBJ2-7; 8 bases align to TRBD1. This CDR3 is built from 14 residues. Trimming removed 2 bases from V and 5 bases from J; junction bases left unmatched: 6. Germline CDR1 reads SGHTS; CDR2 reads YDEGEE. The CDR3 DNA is TGTGCCAGCAGCTTAGGACAGGGTGCCAACGAGCAGTACTTC. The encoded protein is CASSLGQGANEQYF.

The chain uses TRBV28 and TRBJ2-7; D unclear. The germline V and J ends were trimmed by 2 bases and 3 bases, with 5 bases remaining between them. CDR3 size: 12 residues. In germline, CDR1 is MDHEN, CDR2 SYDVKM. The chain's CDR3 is CASSLGYYEQYF. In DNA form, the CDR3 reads TGTGCCAGCAGTTTAGGGTACTACGAGCAGTACTTC.

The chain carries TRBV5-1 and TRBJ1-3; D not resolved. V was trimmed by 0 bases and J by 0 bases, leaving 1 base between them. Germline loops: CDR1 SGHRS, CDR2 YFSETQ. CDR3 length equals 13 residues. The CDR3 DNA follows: TGCGCCAGCAGCTTGGACTCTGGAAACACCATATATTTT. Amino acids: CASSLDSGNTIYF.

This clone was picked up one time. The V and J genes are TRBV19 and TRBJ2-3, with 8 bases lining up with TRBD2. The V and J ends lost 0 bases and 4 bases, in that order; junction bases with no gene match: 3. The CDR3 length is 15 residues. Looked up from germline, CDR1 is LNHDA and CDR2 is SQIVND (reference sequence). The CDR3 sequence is CASSIDGRAADTQYF. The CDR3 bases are TGTGCCAGTAGTATAGACGGGAGGGCCGCAGATACGCAGTATTTT.

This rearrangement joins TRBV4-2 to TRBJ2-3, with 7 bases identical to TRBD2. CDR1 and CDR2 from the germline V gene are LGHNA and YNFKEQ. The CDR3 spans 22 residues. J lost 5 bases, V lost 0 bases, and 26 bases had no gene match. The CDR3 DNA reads TGTGCCAGCAGCCAAGATGCCCAGTCAAATGTCGCGGCGGGAGAAGGGGTAGATACGCAGTATTTT. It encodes CASSQDAQSNVAAGEGVDTQYF.

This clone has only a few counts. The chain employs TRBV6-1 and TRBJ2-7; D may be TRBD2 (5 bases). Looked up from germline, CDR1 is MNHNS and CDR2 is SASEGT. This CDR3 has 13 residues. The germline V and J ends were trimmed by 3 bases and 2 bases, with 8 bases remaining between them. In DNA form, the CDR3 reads TGTGCCAGCAGTGAGTTCGGGGCCTACGAGCAGTACTTC. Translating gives CASSEFGAYEQYF.

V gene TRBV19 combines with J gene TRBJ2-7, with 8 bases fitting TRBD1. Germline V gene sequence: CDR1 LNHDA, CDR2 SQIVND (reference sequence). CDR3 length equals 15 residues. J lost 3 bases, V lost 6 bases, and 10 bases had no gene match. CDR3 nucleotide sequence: TGTGCCAGTAGGACTTCCGGGACAGGCAACTACGAGCAGTACTTC. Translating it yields CASRTSGTGNYEQYF.

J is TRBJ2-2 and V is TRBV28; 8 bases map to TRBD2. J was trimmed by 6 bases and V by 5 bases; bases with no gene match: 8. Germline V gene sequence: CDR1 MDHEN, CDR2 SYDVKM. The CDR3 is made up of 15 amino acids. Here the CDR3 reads CASSETSERAGELFF. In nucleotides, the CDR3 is TGTGCCAGCAGTGAGACTAGCGAGAGAGCCGGGGAGCTGTTTTTT.